This TCR beta chain appears in the sequencing data of a study of T-cell reconstitution after alpha-beta-depleted transplantation in children. Germline V gene data show CDR1 as KGHDR and CDR2 as SFDVKD. CDR3 length equals 14 residues. The V end was cut by 5 bases, the J end by 8 bases, with 15 bases between. It was with unique molecular identifiers that the TCRbeta library was prepared. A single record per CDR3 protein comes from TCRdb applying MiXCR to the PCR reads. This repertoire shows about 370,000 distinct CDR3 sequences, around 20% found once; its top ten account for 3.5% to 4%. The source material was PBMCs from the stem cell graft donor, sampled from the stem cell graft. V usage is TRBV24-1 and J usage is TRBJ2-1; no definite D call. This TCR was sampled from a human donor who donated a stem cell graft to a child with acute myeloid leukemia. CDR3 in DNA: TGTGCCACCAGTGGTGGGCTAGGTTTCTATGAGCAGTTCTTC. Its translation: CATSGGLGFYEQFF.